The rows below give T cell receptor beta chains drawn from one sample of a study of pediatric ulcerative colitis. Sequencing was performed with immunoSEQ multiplex PCR; in TCRdb, only in-frame clones are kept and a portion is missing. The table has roughly 64,000 clones, approximately 87% seen once. Material for sequencing was blood. These receptors were taken from a boy younger than 18 with severe ulcerative colitis. The CDR3 runs from the conserved cysteine through the conserved F or W. A D gene is named only where the DNA matches it firmly. Not every row has a clone size; where given, it reads once, few, many or a size class.

v_call	j_call	d_call	clone_size	cdr3_nt	cdr3_aa
TRBV9	TRBJ2-6	NA	NA	TGTGCCAGCAGCGTAGCAAGCTCTGGGGCCAACGTCCTGACTTTC	CASSVASSGANVLTF
TRBV5-1	TRBJ2-7	TRBD2	NA	TGCGCCAGCACAGCTAGCGGGACCTACGAGCAGTACTTC	CASTASGTYEQYF
TRBV6-6	TRBJ2-7	TRBD2	NA	TGTGCCAGCAGTTTCCTAGCGGGAGGATTATCCTACGAGCAGTACTTC	CASSFLAGGLSYEQYF
TRBV11-2	TRBJ2-1	NA	NA	TGTGCCAGCAGCTTAGGAGGTGAGCAGTTCTTC	CASSLGGEQFF
TRBV10-1	TRBJ2-1	TRBD2	NA	TGCGCCAGCAGTTCTAGCGGGGGAACCTACAATGAGCAGTTCTTC	CASSSSGGTYNEQFF
TRBV11-3	TRBJ2-7	TRBD2	NA	TGTGCCAGCAGCTTAGCGGGACTAGCGTTTGACGAGCAGTACTTC	CASSLAGLAFDEQYF
TRBV2	TRBJ2-6	NA	once	TGTGCCAGCACGTCGGGACTGGGGTCTGGGGCCAACGTCCTGACTTTC	CASTSGLGSGANVLTF
TRBV19	TRBJ2-1	TRBD2	NA	TGTGCCAGTAGTGGGACTAGCGGAGGCCTTCCCTACAATGAGCAGTTCTTC	CASSGTSGGLPYNEQFF
TRBV4-3	TRBJ2-3	NA	NA	TGCGCCAGCAGCCATTTAGCTAGTGAGGATACGCAGTATTTT	CASSHLASEDTQYF
TRBV6-5	TRBJ2-1	NA	NA	TGTGCCAGCAGACCCCCCACCCCTCGGACTGGTGAGCAGTTCTTC	CASRPPTPRTGEQFF
TRBV6-5	TRBJ1-2	TRBD1	NA	TGTGCCACTTGGACAGGGGCCTATGGCTACACCTTC	CATWTGAYGYTF
TRBV28	TRBJ1-2	TRBD1	NA	TGTGCCAGCACCCAGAGGGGCAGGGGGATCTATGGCTACACCTTC	CASTQRGRGIYGYTF
TRBV6-5	TRBJ2-5	NA	NA	TGTGCCAGCAGTTCGAATACAGAGACCCAGTACTTC	CASSSNTETQYF
TRBV28	TRBJ1-4	TRBD1	NA	TGTGCCAGCAGGGGACAGGGAGGAGGTAATGAAAAACTGTTTTTT	CASRGQGGGNEKLFF
TRBV25-1	TRBJ1-2	NA	NA	TGTGCCACTCAGGGGAGCGGCTACACCTTC	CATQGSGYTF
TRBV4-2	TRBJ2-7	TRBD1	NA	TGTGCCAGCAGCCAAGATGGACAGGGCTACGAGCAGTACTTC	CASSQDGQGYEQYF
TRBV7-9	TRBJ2-1	TRBD1	once	TGTGCCAGCAGCCCCCGAGAAGGGACAGCCGACAATGAGCAGTTCTTC	CASSPREGTADNEQFF
TRBV13	TRBJ2-5	TRBD1	NA	TGTGCCAGCAGCTTAGGACCAGGGGGAGAGACCCAGTACTTC	CASSLGPGGETQYF
TRBV2	TRBJ1-1	NA	NA	TGTGCCAGCAGTGATTTCCGGCGTGAAGCTTTCTTT	CASSDFRREAFF
TRBV29-1	TRBJ2-1	NA	NA	TGCAGCGTTGGAGTTTCGAGCTCCTACAATGAGCAGTTCTTC	CSVGVSSSYNEQFF
TRBV14	TRBJ1-2	TRBD1	NA	TGTGCCAGCAGTCAGGACAGGGTCTATGGCTACACCTTC	CASSQDRVYGYTF
TRBV5-6	TRBJ1-5	NA	NA	TGTGCCAGCAGCTTGGGAGTCGCGGGAGGTCATCAGCCCCAGCATTTT	CASSLGVAGGHQPQHF
TRBV27	TRBJ2-1	NA	once	TGTGCCAGCAGAACCGGGATCCACAATGAGCAGTTCTTC	CASRTGIHNEQFF
TRBV19	TRBJ2-3	NA	NA	TGTGCCACCCGGATGGGGGGGCGCACAGATACGCAGTATTTT	CATRMGGRTDTQYF
TRBV6-5	TRBJ1-1	TRBD1	NA	TGTGCCAGCAGTTACGGGACAGGGGGCTTTACTGAAGCTTTCTTT	CASSYGTGGFTEAFF
TRBV30	TRBJ2-5	TRBD2	once	TGTGCCTGGAGTGTATTTTGGACTAGCGGGACCCAAGAGACCCAGTACTTC	CAWSVFWTSGTQETQYF
TRBV7-9	TRBJ2-7	TRBD2	once	TGTGCCAGCAGTTTCCCTTCGGGACTAGCGGGAGTAAGGTCCTACGAGCAGTACTTC	CASSFPSGLAGVRSYEQYF
TRBV19	TRBJ2-5	TRBD2	NA	TGTGCCAGTAGCCACACGACTAGCCGTGCAGAGACCCAGTACTTC	CASSHTTSRAETQYF
TRBV9	TRBJ2-5	NA	NA	TGTGCCAGCAGCGTAGGTAGGGGAACGGAGACCCAGTACTTC	CASSVGRGTETQYF
TRBV27	TRBJ1-2	NA	few	TGTGCCAGCAGTTTATCTGGCACCTCTAACTATGGCTACACCTTC	CASSLSGTSNYGYTF
TRBV11-2	TRBJ2-7	NA	once	TGTGCCAGCAGCTTAGATTCTTACGAGCAGTACTTC	CASSLDSYEQYF
TRBV6-5	TRBJ2-1	NA	once	TGTGCCAGCAGGGCTAGCGTGGATGAGCAGTTCTTC	CASRASVDEQFF
TRBV4-1	TRBJ2-5	TRBD2	NA	TGCGCCAGCAGCCAAGTATCCCCTTTGGCGGGAGGGGCGGCAGAGACCCAGTACTTC	CASSQVSPLAGGAAETQYF